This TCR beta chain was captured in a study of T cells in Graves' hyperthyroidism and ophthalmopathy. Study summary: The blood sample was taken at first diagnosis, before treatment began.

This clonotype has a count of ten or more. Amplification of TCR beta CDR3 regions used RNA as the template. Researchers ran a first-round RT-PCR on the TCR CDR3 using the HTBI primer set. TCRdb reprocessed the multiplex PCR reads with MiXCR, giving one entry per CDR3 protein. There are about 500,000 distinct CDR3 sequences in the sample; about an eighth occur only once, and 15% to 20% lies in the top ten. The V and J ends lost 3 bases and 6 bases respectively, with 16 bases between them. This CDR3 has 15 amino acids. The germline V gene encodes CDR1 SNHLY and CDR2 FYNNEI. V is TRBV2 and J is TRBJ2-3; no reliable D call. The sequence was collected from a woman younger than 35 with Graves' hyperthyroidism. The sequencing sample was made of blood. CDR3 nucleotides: TGTGCCAGCAGTGATGGGAACCCTCCCAGGGATACGCAGTATTTT. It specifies CASSDGNPPRDTQYF.